This TCR beta chain was observed in a study of T-cell reconstitution after alpha-beta-depleted transplantation in children. V was pared by 3 bases and J by 6 bases, with 12 bases between. This CDR3 spans 13 amino acids. The germline gives CDR1 KGHSH, CDR2 LQKENI. It was with unique molecular identifiers that the TCRbeta library was prepared. MiXCR, applied by TCRdb to the PCR reads, yields one record per CDR3 protein. The sample holds 420,000 or so distinct CDR3 sequences, roughly 11% seen once. The clonotype comes from a human donor who donated a stem cell graft to a child with acute myeloid leukemia. The input for sequencing was PBMCs from the stem cell graft donor, taken from the stem cell graft. The chain recombines TRBV18 with TRBJ2-7; TRBD1 or TRBD2 may be the D gene (5 bases each). The CDR3 nucleotides are TGTGCCAGCTCACCCCAGGGACGGGCCGAGCAGTACTTC. Protein: CASSPQGRAEQYF. The full variable domain, rest sourced from reference TRBV18 and TRBJ2-7, is NAGVMQNPRHLVRRRGQEARLRCSPMKGHSHVYWYRQLPEEGLKFMVYLQKENIIDESGMPKERFSAEFPKEGPSILRIQQVVRGDSAAYFCASSPQGRAEQYFGPGTRLTVT.